This TCR beta chain was obtained from a study of control samples from healthy donors and cancer patients. The germline V and J ends were trimmed by 6 bases and 2 bases, with 12 bases remaining between them. This CDR3 has 14 residues. Germline lookup yields CDR1 MNHEY and CDR2 SMNVEV (reference sequence). TCRdb's table, derived via immunoSEQ multiplex PCR, lists solely in-frame clones and lacks some. The top ten hold approximately 1.4% of the sample, which has about 180,000 clones, 90% seen once. Sequencing used blood. This chain links TRBV27 with TRBJ2-3; no clear D. The receptor was derived from a woman aged 45 to 65 in good health. In DNA form, the CDR3 reads TGTGCCAGCAGACTCCGCAGTATCACAGATACGCAGTATTTT. Its translation: CASRLRSITDTQYF.